The 27 T cell receptor beta chains presented below share a single source sample, sequenced in a study of shared clonotypes between healthy human individuals. Here immunoSEQ multiplex PCR was the method, and the copy in TCRdb shows in-frame clones only, minus some. The sample shows 2,500,000 or so clones, less than 95% of them seen only once. The sequenced material came from naive CD4+ T cells from PBMCs. Subset described: CD45RA+ positively selected. The source of these receptors is a man between 18 and 29 years old in good health. Some clones in this sample may be carry-over from other donors' samples.

Points on this clone: The identical CDR3 is also encoded by other nucleotide sequences in the sample. The chain uses TRBV5-1 and TRBJ1-1; TRBD1 might be the D (5 bases). V shed 4 bases and J shed 0 bases, with 10 bases lying between them. The germline V gene encodes CDR1 SGHRS and CDR2 YFSETQ. The length of the CDR3 is 14 residues. The CDR3 sequence: CASSPTGLNTEAFF. As DNA, the CDR3 is TGCGCCAGCAGCCCAACAGGATTGAACACTGAAGCTTTCTTT.

The rearrangement uses TRBV5-1 and TRBJ2-1; 7 bases are shared with TRBD1. V trimming: 0 bases; J trimming: 1 base; junction bases outside the gene matches: 1. The CDR3 spans 15 residues. Germline assignment: CDR1 SGHRS and CDR2 YFSETQ. CDR3 protein: CASSLETGSYNEQFF. For the CDR3, the DNA is TGCGCCAGCAGCTTGGAGACAGGGTCCTACAATGAGCAGTTCTTC.

This sequence joins TRBV30 and TRBJ2-5; 8 nucleotides align to TRBD1. The J call may not be correct, given that the DNA end is closer to TRBJ2-7. The germline V gene encodes CDR1 GTSNPN and CDR2 SVGIG (reference sequence). The CDR3 covers 13 residues. CDR3 loop: CAWSMGQVYEQYF. As DNA, the CDR3 is TGTGCCTGGAGTATGGGACAGGTATACGAGCAGTACTTC.

The chain joins TRBV11-2 to TRBJ2-1, with D possibly being TRBD1 (5 bases). CDR1 is SGHAT, CDR2 FQNNGV, per germline. Deletions cut 1 base from V and 6 bases from J, with 13 bases between. CDR3 size: 15 residues. The CDR3 nucleotides read TGTGCCAGCAGCTTAGCGAGACAGACGGGCAATGAGCAGTTCTTC. Translating gives CASSLARQTGNEQFF.

V gene TRBV7-9 combines with J gene TRBJ2-2, with TRBD1 matching over 10 bases. CDR3 length equals 16 residues. The germline CDR1 and CDR2 sequences are SEHNR and FQNEAQ (reference sequence). Trimming removed 3 bases from V and 7 bases from J; junction bases left unmatched: 8. CDR3: CASSLWTGGDSGELFF. The CDR3 DNA reads as TGTGCCAGCAGCTTGTGGACAGGGGGAGATAGCGGGGAGCTGTTTTTT.

The chain recombines TRBV10-3 with TRBJ2-7, with TRBD1 identical over 8 bases. Germline V lookup: CDR1 ENHRY, CDR2 SYGVKD. Losses at the gene ends were 4 bases for V and 3 bases for J; bases not matched to a gene: 8. This CDR3 spans 15 amino acids. DNA of the CDR3: TGTGCCATCAGTGCCTCAGGGGGCGCAGACTACGAGCAGTACTTC. It yields the protein CAISASGGADYEQYF.

The rearrangement joins TRBV19 to TRBJ1-5; TRBD1 might be the D (6 bases). Between the trimmed V and J ends, which lost 6 bases and 5 bases, there was a span of 14 bases. CDR1 and CDR2 (germline): LNHDA, SQIVND (reference sequence). The CDR3 has 14 residues. The CDR3 loop reads CASSYGRGDQPQHF. The CDR3 DNA follows: TGTGCCAGTAGCTATGGCAGGGGCGATCAGCCCCAGCATTTT.

The gene calls are TRBV30 and TRBJ2-3; 12 bases are a match to TRBD2. The germline gives CDR1 GTSNPN, CDR2 SVGIG (reference sequence). The junction had 5 bases not matched to a gene; V was cut back by 4 bases and J by 9 bases. This CDR3 region has 13 residues. The CDR3 protein is CAWKLAGGRTQYF. The CDR3, as DNA: TGTGCCTGGAAACTAGCGGGAGGACGGACGCAGTATTTT.

With regard to this clone: Other DNA sequences within the sample encode an identical CDR3. The chain employs TRBV5-4 and TRBJ1-1; D not certain. V was pared by 2 bases and J by 3 bases, with 8 bases between. This CDR3 has 13 residues. From germline, CDR1 is SGHNT and CDR2 YYREEE (reference sequence). This chain's CDR3 is CASSLTGDTEAFF. As DNA, the CDR3 is TGTGCCAGCAGCTTAACCGGGGACACTGAAGCTTTCTTT.

This chain joins TRBV10-3 and TRBJ1-6; the D is unclear. This CDR3 spans 13 amino acids. The ends were cut back, 4 bases at V and 9 bases at J, with 10 bases in the middle. Germline lookup yields CDR1 ENHRY and CDR2 SYGVKD. The CDR3 region is CAISASTFSPLHF. The CDR3 nucleotides read TGTGCCATCAGTGCCTCTACCTTTTCACCCCTCCACTTT.

The chain employs TRBV6-1 and TRBJ1-5; D not resolved. The germline gives CDR1 MNHNS, CDR2 SASEGT. The CDR3 has 15 amino acids. Between the trimmed V and J ends, which lost 5 bases and 0 bases, there was a span of 11 bases. CDR3 DNA sequence: TGTGCCAGCAGTCTAACAGAGAATAGCAATCAGCCCCAGCATTTT. Translating it yields CASSLTENSNQPQHF.

This chain connects TRBV4-1 to TRBJ1-3; unclear D gene. The CDR3 contains 16 residues. Trimming removed 2 bases from V and 0 bases from J, with 11 bases in between. Germline loops: CDR1 MGHRA, CDR2 YSYEKL. In nucleotides, the CDR3 is TGCGCCAGCAGCCAATTCCGAAGGATCTCTGGAAACACCATATATTTT. Amino acid sequence: CASSQFRRISGNTIYF.

V and J are TRBV11-2 and TRBJ1-2; the match to TRBD1 covers 10 bases. V lost 4 bases and J lost 3; bases outside the gene matches: 14. CDR3 size: 18 residues. Per the germline V gene, CDR1 is SGHAT and CDR2 is FQNNGV. This CDR3 is CASSSLRVKDRGYYGYTF. CDR3 DNA sequence: TGTGCCAGCAGCTCCCTTCGCGTAAAGGACAGGGGGTACTATGGCTACACCTTC.

The rearrangement uses TRBV11-2 and TRBJ1-4; D gene unclear. Trimming took 0 bases from V and 8 from J, leaving 19 bases between them. Germline CDR1 is SGHAT and CDR2 is FQNNGV. This CDR3 spans 17 amino acids. CDR3 protein: CASSLETASPAGEKLFF. In nucleotides, the CDR3 is TGTGCCAGCAGCTTAGAGACCGCTAGCCCCGCGGGGGAAAAACTGTTTTTT.

The CDR3 spells CASSLRRGSYEQFF. For the CDR3, the DNA is TGTGCCAGCAGCCTCCGGCGGGGGTCGTATGAGCAGTTCTTC. The chain is built from TRBV27 and TRBJ2-1, with TRBD2 identical over 7 bases. The CDR3 sequence is 14 residues long. The germline gives CDR1 MNHEY, CDR2 SMNVEV (reference sequence). V lost 6 bases, J lost 8 bases, and 10 bases stayed unmatched.

The chain has TRBV28 and TRBJ1-1; D unresolved. Per germline, CDR1 MDHEN and CDR2 SYDVKM. V was clipped by 6 bases and J by 6 bases, with 20 bases between them. The CDR3 sequence is 15 residues long. The CDR3 DNA follows: TGTGCCAGCAGCAATCGATACGGTCAGAATCCTGAAGCTTTCTTT. Protein sequence: CASSNRYGQNPEAFF.

The chain joins TRBV19 to TRBJ2-7; D may be TRBD1 or TRBD2 (5 bases each). Germline CDR1 is LNHDA and CDR2 is SQIVND (reference sequence). CDR3 length: 14 amino acids. Trimming left V 3 bases short and J 2 bases short, with 11 bases between. CDR3 in amino acids: CASSIGAATYEQYF. The CDR3 DNA is TGTGCCAGTAGTATCGGGGCCGCCACCTACGAGCAGTACTTC.

This chain's CDR3 is CASSFGSGGSPAGSYEQYF. Written as DNA, the CDR3 is TGTGCCAGCAGCTTCGGGTCAGGGGGCTCCCCAGCGGGGAGCTACGAGCAGTACTTC. The rearrangement joins TRBV7-9 to TRBJ2-7, with a tentative D call TRBD1 (8 bases). This CDR3 region has 19 residues. V shed 3 bases and J shed 3 bases, with 27 bases lying between them. Per the germline V gene, CDR1 is SEHNR and CDR2 is FQNEAQ (reference sequence).

This chain uses TRBV14 with TRBJ2-3; 7 bases are shared with TRBD2. Unmatched junction bases numbered 6, after V lost 3 bases and J lost 0 bases. CDR1 and CDR2 (germline): SGHDN, FVKESK. The CDR3 contains 16 residues. The CDR3 region has the DNA TGTGCCAGCAGCCATCGCCTGGGACTAAGCACAGATACGCAGTATTTT. It translates to CASSHRLGLSTDTQYF. Combining the CDR3 with reference TRBV14 and TRBJ2-3 gives the whole variable domain EAGVTQFPSHSVIEKGQTVTLRCDPISGHDNLYWYRRVMGKEIKFLLHFVKESKQDESGMPNNRFLAERTGGTYSTLKVQPAELEDSGVYFCASSHRLGLSTDTQYFGPGTRLTVL.

CDR3 bases: TGTGCCAGCAGCTTGGATGCAGTTTTCTCTGGAAACACCATATATTTT. This codes for CASSLDAVFSGNTIYF. The rearrangement links TRBV7-9 to TRBJ1-3; no definite D call. Germline-derived CDR1 and CDR2 are SEHNR and FQNEAQ (reference sequence). Trimming pared 3 bases from V and 0 bases from J, leaving 12 bases between. The CDR3 consists of 16 residues.

The chain recombines TRBV12-5 with TRBJ2-5; D remains unclear. The CDR3 totals 11 residues. The germline V gene has CDR1 LGHNT and CDR2 FRNRAP. Between the trimmed V and J ends, which lost 5 bases and 7 bases, there was a span of 8 bases. CDR3 nucleotide sequence: TGTGCTAGTGGTGAGGCCCCGACCCAGTACTTC. It translates to CASGEAPTQYF.

The CDR3 protein is CASSLAGQVGVAFF. The CDR3 DNA reads TGCGCCAGCAGCTTGGCCGGACAGGTAGGGGTAGCTTTCTTT. The gene calls are TRBV5-1 and TRBJ1-1; 7 nucleotides line up with TRBD1. CDR1 and CDR2 (germline): SGHRS, YFSETQ. This CDR3 contains 14 residues. V was pared by 0 bases and J by 10 bases, with 9 bases of the junction left unmatched.

The chain has TRBV5-4 and TRBJ2-5; D is possibly TRBD2 (6 bases). Looked up from germline, CDR1 is SGHNT and CDR2 is YYREEE (reference sequence). The ends were cut back, 3 bases at V and 5 bases at J, with 14 bases in the middle. CDR3 length: 14 residues. The CDR3 protein is CASSSDGGAETQYF. CDR3 DNA: TGTGCCAGCAGCTCTGACGGGGGAGCGGAGACCCAGTACTTC.

This rearrangement joins TRBV7-3 to TRBJ2-7; TRBD2 matches 10 bases. Per germline, CDR1 SGHTA and CDR2 FQGTGA. V dropped 5 bases and J dropped 3; count of bases not matched to a gene: 7. The CDR3 runs to 15 residues. The CDR3 DNA reads TGTGCCAGCAGCCTCGGGGTAGCGGGAGGCTACGAGCAGTACTTC. This codes for CASSLGVAGGYEQYF.

The chain combines TRBV5-4 with TRBJ1-2; D possibly corresponds to TRBD1 (5 bases). The CDR3 is 13 residues long. Germline lookup yields CDR1 SGHNT and CDR2 YYREEE (reference sequence). V dropped 4 bases and J dropped 4 bases, with 11 bases sitting between them. The CDR3 protein is CASSGGRFYGYTF. The CDR3 nucleotides are TGTGCCAGCAGCGGGGGACGTTTCTATGGCTACACCTTC.

As for this clone: Other DNA sequences in the sample encode the same CDR3. This chain connects TRBV15 to TRBJ2-7; D is ambiguous. CDR3 length: 15 residues. Germline CDR1 LNHNV, CDR2 YYDKDF (reference sequence). Trimming shortened V by 0 bases and J by 2 bases, and 11 bases separated the two germline ends. As DNA, the CDR3 is TGTGCCACCAGCAGAGATGAAGGGTTAACCTACGAGCAGTACTTC. This encodes CATSRDEGLTYEQYF. Supplemented by reference TRBV15 and TRBJ2-7, the full variable domain reads DAMVIQNPRYQVTQFGKPVTLSCSQTLNHNVMYWYQQKSSQAPKLLFHYYDKDFNNEADTPDNFQSRRPNTSFCFLDIRSPGLGDTAMYLCATSRDEGLTYEQYFGPGTRLTVT.

V is TRBV28 and J is TRBJ2-3; TRBD2 matches at 8 bases. Germline values: CDR1 MDHEN, CDR2 SYDVKM. Trimming took 6 bases from V and 4 from J; bases not matched to a gene: 12. The CDR3 runs 16 residues. CDR3 sequence: CASSRRSGIFADTQYF. CDR3 in DNA: TGTGCCAGCAGCCGCCGTAGCGGGATTTTCGCAGATACGCAGTATTTT.